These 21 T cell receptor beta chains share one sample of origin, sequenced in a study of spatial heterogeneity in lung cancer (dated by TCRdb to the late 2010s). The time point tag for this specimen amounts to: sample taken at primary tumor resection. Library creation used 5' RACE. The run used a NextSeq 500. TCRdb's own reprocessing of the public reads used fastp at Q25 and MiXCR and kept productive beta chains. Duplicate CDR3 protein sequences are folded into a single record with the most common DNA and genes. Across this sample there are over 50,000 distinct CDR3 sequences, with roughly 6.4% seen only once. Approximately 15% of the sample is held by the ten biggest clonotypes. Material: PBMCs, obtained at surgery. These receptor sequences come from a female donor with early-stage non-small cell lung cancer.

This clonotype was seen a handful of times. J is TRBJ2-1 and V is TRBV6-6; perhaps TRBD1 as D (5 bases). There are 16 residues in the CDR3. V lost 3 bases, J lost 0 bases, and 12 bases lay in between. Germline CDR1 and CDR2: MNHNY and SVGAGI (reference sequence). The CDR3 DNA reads TGTGCCAGCAGTTATTCGACAGAAAGCTCCTACAATGAGCAGTTCTTC. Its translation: CASSYSTESSYNEQFF.

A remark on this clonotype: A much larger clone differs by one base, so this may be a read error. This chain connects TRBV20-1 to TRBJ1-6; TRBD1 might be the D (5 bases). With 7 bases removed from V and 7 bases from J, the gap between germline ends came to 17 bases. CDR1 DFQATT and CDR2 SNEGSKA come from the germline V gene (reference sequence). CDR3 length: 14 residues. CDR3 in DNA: TGCAGTGTCGCTCAGGAGGGGAGCAATTCACCCCTCCACTTT. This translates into CSVAQEGSNSPLHF.

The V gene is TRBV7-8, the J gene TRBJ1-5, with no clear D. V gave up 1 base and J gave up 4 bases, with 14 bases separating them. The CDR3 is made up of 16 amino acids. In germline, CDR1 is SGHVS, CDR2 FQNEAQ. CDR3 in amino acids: CASSLGQATVNQPQHF. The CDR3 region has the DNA TGTGCCAGCAGCTTAGGCCAGGCTACTGTAAATCAGCCCCAGCATTTT.

CDR3 sequence reads: CATSEESQNYGYTF. In nucleotides, the CDR3 is TGTGCCACCAGCGAAGAGTCCCAAAACTATGGCTACACCTTC. The chain couples TRBV15 to TRBJ1-2; no definite D call. There are 14 residues in the CDR3. CDR1 and CDR2 (germline): LNHNV, YYDKDF (reference sequence). V gave up 5 bases and J gave up 2 bases, with 12 bases separating them.

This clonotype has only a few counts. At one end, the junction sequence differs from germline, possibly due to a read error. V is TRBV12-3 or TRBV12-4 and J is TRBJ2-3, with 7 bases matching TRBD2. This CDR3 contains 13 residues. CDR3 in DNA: TGTGCCAGCAGTTTTGAGGGACTAACAATCGCGGGTTTT. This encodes CASSFEGLTIAGF.

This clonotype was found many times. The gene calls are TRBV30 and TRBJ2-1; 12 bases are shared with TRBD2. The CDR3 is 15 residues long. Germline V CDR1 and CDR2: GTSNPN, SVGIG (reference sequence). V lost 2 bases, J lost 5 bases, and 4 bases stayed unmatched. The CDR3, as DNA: TGTGCCTGGAGTCCTCTAGCGGGGGGGGACAATGAGCAGTTCTTC. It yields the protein CAWSPLAGGDNEQFF.

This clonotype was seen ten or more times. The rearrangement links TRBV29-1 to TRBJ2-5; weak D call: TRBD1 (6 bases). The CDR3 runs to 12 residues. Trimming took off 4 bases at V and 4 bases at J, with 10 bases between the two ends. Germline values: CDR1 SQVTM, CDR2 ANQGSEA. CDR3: CSVARQAETQYF. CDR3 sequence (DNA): TGCAGCGTTGCCCGACAGGCAGAGACCCAGTACTTC.

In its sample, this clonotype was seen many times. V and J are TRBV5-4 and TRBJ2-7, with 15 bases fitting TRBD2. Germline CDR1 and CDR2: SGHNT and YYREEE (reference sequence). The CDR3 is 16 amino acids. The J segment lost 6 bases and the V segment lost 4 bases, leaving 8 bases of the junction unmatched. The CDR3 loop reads CASSTGLAGGPAEQYF. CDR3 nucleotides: TGTGCCAGCAGCACAGGACTAGCGGGAGGGCCGGCCGAGCAGTACTTC.

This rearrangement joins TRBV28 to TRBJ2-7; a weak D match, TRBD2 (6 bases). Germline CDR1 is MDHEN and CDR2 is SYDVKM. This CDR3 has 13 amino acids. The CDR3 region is CATSAGNPYEQYF. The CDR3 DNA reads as TGTGCTACGTCGGCGGGGAACCCCTACGAGCAGTACTTC.

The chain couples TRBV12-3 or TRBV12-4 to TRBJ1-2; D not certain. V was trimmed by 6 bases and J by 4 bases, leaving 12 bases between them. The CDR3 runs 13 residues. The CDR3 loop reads CASSLDGGYGYTF. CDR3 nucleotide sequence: TGTGCCAGCAGCCTGGACGGAGGCTATGGCTACACCTTC.

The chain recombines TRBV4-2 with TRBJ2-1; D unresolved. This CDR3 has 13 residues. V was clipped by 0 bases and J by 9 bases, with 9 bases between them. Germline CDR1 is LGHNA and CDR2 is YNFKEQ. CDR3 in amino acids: CASSQDDLREQFF. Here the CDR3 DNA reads TGTGCCAGCAGCCAAGATGATCTGCGTGAGCAGTTCTTC.

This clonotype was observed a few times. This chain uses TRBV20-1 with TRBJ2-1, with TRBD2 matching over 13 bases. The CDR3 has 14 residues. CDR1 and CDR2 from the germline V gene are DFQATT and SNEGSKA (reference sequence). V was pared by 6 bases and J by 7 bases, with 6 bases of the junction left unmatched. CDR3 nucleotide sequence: TGCAGTGCCGAGGGACTAGCGGGGATGAATGAGCAGTTCTTC. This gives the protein CSAEGLAGMNEQFF.

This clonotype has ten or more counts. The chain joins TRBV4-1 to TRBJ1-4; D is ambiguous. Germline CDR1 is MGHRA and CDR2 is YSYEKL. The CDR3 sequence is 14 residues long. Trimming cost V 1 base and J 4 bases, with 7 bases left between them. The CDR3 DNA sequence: TGCGCCAGCAGCCAAGCGCAGCTTAATGAAAAACTGTTTTTT. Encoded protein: CASSQAQLNEKLFF.

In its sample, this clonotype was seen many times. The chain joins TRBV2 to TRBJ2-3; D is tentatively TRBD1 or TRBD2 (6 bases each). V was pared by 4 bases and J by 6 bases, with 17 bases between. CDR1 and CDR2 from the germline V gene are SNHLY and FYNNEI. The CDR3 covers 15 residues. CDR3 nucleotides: TGTGCCAGCAGTGCCGGGGGCCTATTTAGCGATACGCAGTATTTT. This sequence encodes CASSAGGLFSDTQYF.

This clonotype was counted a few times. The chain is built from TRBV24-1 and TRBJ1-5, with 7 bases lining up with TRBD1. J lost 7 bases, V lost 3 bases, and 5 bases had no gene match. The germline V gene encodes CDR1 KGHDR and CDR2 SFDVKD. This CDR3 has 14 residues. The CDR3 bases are TGTGCCACCAGTGATGGACAGGCCAGACAGCCCCAGCATTTT. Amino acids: CATSDGQARQPQHF.

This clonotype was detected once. The CDR3 DNA follows: TGTGCCAGCAGCCATTTAGCGAGGCAAAACATTCAGTACTTC. The encoded protein is CASSHLARQNIQYF. The V call is TRBV14, the J call TRBJ2-4; D might be TRBD2 (5 bases). This CDR3 has 14 amino acids. V was pared by 3 bases and J by 5 bases, with 11 bases between. Germline V gene lookup returns CDR1 SGHDN and CDR2 FVKESK.

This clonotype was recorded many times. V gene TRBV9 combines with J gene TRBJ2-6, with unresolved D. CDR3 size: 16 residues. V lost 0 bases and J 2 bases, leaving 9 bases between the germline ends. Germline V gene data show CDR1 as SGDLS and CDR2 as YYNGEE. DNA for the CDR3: TGTGCCAGCAGCGTAGGACCCTCCACTGGGGCCAACGTCCTGACTTTC. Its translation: CASSVGPSTGANVLTF.

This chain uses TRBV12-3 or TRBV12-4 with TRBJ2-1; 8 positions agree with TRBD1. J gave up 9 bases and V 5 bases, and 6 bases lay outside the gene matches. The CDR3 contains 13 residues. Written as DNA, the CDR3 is TGTGCCAGCAGTCCAGGACAGGGCGGTGAGCAGTTCTTC. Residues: CASSPGQGGEQFF.

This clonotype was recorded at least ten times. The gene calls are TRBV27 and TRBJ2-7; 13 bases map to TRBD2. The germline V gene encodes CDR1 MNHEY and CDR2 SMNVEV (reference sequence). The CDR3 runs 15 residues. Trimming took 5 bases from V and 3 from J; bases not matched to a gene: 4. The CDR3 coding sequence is TGTGCCAGCAGTCCCGGGACTAGCGGGATCTACGAGCAGTACTTC. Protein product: CASSPGTSGIYEQYF.

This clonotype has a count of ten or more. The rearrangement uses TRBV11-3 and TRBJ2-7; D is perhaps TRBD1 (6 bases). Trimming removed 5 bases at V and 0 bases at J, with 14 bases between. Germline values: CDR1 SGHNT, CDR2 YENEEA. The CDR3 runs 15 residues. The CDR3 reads CASSPGQTASYEQYF. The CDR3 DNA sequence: TGTGCCAGCAGCCCAGGACAGACCGCCTCCTACGAGCAGTACTTC.

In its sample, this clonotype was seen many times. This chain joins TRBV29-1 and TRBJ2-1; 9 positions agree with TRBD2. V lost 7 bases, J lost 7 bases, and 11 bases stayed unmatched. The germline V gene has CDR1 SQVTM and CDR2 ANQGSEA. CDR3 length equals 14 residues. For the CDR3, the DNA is TGCAGCGCAAGAGTTGCTAGCGGGATGAATGAGCAGTTCTTC. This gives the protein CSARVASGMNEQFF.